This TCR beta chain was sequenced for a study of OX40 agonist ivuxolimab in advanced cancers. Per germline, CDR1 WNHNN and CDR2 SYGVQD (reference sequence). The CDR3 spans 14 residues. V dropped 5 bases and J dropped 0; count of bases not matched to a gene: 1. Only in-frame clones appear in the TCRdb table, and some are missing; sequencing was by immunoSEQ multiplex PCR. The table shows some 46,000 clones, with 60% to 80% occurring only once. Sequencing was performed on CD4+ or CD8+ T cells sorted from blood, taken in a trial of the OX40 agonist ivuxolimab. The chain combines TRBV10-1 with TRBJ2-3; 8 bases are shared with TRBD1. The clonotype comes from an adult with an advanced solid tumor such as melanoma, head and neck, liver or kidney cancer. CDR3 amino acids: CASSYRGSTDTQYF. The CDR3 DNA reads as TGCGCCAGCAGTTACAGGGGGAGCACAGATACGCAGTATTTT.